Shown below are 8 T cell receptor beta chains from a single sample sequenced in a study of blood T cell repertoires in COVID-19 (dated by TCRdb to 2019 to 2021). The library was built by means of the immunoSEQ multiplex PCR assay. Drawn from immuneACCESS, this table holds only the in-frame rearrangements with V and J called that TCRdb kept. Clones are partly lost; checked studies trace under half to an unresolved V gene and leave the rest unexplained. The sample table records 200,000 to 250,000 clones; around four fifths of these occur just once. About 7.3% of the sample is taken by the ten largest. Sequences were obtained from peripheral blood. Every receptor here comes from a woman in her forties or fifties with active or convalescent COVID-19.

The gene calls are TRBV19 and TRBJ2-3; D unresolved. CDR3 length equals 13 residues. Germline lookup yields CDR1 LNHDA and CDR2 SQIVND (reference sequence). Trimming removed 5 bases at V and 1 base at J, with 7 bases between. The CDR3 is CASSAEGTDTQYF. In DNA, the CDR3 is TGTGCCAGTAGTGCCGAGGGCACAGATACGCAGTATTTT.

The genes are TRBV5-6 and TRBJ1-6, with 8 bases aligning to TRBD1. Losses at the gene ends were 2 bases for V and 7 bases for J; bases not matched to a gene: 8. The CDR3 runs to 16 residues. Germline CDR1 SGHDT, CDR2 YYEEEE. CDR3 protein: CASSFRGPARNSPLHF. The CDR3 DNA sequence: TGTGCCAGCAGCTTCAGGGGGCCGGCGAGAAATTCACCCCTCCACTTT.

The chain joins TRBV5-1 to TRBJ1-2; 9 nucleotides agree with TRBD1. The CDR3 extends over 16 amino acids. Trimming cost V 4 bases and J 2 bases; bases outside gene matches: 9. Germline V gene data show CDR1 as SGHRS and CDR2 as YFSETQ. CDR3 amino acids: CASSPPTGQGNYGYTF. For the CDR3, the DNA is TGCGCCAGCAGCCCTCCGACCGGACAGGGGAACTATGGCTACACCTTC.

This clone has a handful of counts. This chain uses TRBV19 with TRBJ1-5; no clear D. The CDR3 totals 14 residues. With 8 bases removed from V and 1 base from J, the gap between germline ends came to 12 bases. Germline-derived CDR1 and CDR2 are LNHDA and SQIVND (reference sequence). Here the CDR3 reads CASSRLTSNQPQHF. CDR3 nucleotides: TGTGCCAGTTCTCGATTGACAAGCAATCAGCCCCAGCATTTT. Full variable domain (outside the CDR3, taken from reference TRBV19 and TRBJ1-5): DGGITQSPKYLFRKEGQNVTLSCEQNLNHDAMYWYRQDPGQGLRLIYYSQIVNDFQKGDIAEGYSVSREKKESFPLTVTSAQKNPTAFYLCASSRLTSNQPQHFGDGTRLSIL.

This clone showed up just once. This sample also contains other DNA sequences that code for the same CDR3. CDR3 sequence reads: CASRLSSTDTQYF. In nucleotides, the CDR3 is TGTGCCAGCAGGTTATCTAGTACAGATACGCAGTATTTT. The rearrangement uses TRBV6-5 and TRBJ2-3; no clear D gene. Germline CDR1 and CDR2: MNHEY and SVGAGI. CDR3 size: 13 residues. V lost 6 bases and J 3 bases, leaving 10 bases between the germline ends.

This clone has only a few counts. This chain connects TRBV5-4 to TRBJ1-2; 9 bases fit TRBD1. This CDR3 is built from 14 residues. Germline V CDR1 and CDR2: SGHNT, YYREEE (reference sequence). Trimming cost V 2 bases and J 2 bases; bases outside gene matches: 1. CDR3 bases: TGTGCCAGCAGCTTAGGGACAGGGAACTATGGCTACACCTTC. It yields the protein CASSLGTGNYGYTF.

V gene TRBV18 combines with J gene TRBJ1-2, with D possibly being TRBD1 (5 bases). This CDR3 is 13 amino acids long. V shed 2 bases and J shed 6 bases, with 10 bases lying between them. The germline V gene has CDR1 KGHSH and CDR2 LQKENI. Here the CDR3 DNA reads TGTGCCAGCTCACCAGACAGTGGTAATGGCTACACCTTC. Its protein is CASSPDSGNGYTF. Full variable domain (outside the CDR3, taken from reference TRBV18 and TRBJ1-2): NAGVMQNPRHLVRRRGQEARLRCSPMKGHSHVYWYRQLPEEGLKFMVYLQKENIIDESGMPKERFSAEFPKEGPSILRIQQVVRGDSAAYFCASSPDSGNGYTFGSGTRLTVV.

The gene calls are TRBV3-1 (or the pseudogene TRBV3-2) and TRBJ1-2; TRBD1 agrees at 10 bases. CDR1 and CDR2 from the germline V gene are LGHDT and YNNKEL (reference sequence). V lost 1 base and J lost 10; bases outside the gene matches: 3. The CDR3 is 13 residues long. In DNA form, the CDR3 reads TGTGCCAGCAGCCAAGGGGACAGGGGTGACTACACCTTC. Translated, it gives CASSQGDRGDYTF.